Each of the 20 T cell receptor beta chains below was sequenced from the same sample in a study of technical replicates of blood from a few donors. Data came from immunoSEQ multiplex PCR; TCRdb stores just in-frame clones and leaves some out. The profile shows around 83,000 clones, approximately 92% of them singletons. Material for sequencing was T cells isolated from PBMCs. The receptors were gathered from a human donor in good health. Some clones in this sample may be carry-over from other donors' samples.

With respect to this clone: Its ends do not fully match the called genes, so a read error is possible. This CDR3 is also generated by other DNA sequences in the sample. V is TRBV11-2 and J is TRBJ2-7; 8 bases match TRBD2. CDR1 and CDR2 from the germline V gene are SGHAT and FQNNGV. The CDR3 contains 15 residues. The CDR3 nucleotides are TGTGCCAGCAGCCTAAGCGGGAGTTTATCCTATGAGCAGTACTTC. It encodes CASSLSGSLSYEQYF.

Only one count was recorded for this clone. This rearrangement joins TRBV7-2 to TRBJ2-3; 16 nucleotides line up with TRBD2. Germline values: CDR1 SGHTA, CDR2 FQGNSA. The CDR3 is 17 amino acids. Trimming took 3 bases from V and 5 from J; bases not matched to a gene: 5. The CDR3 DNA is TGTGCCAGCAGCTTGGGACTAGCGGGAGGGCCTCAAGATACGCAGTATTTT. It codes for CASSLGLAGGPQDTQYF. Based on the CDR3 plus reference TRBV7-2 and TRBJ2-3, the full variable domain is GAGVSQSPSNKVTEKGKDVELRCDPISGHTALYWYRQSLGQGLEFLIYFQGNSAPDKSGLPSDRFSAERTGGSVSTLTIQRTQQEDSAVYLCASSLGLAGGPQDTQYFGPGTRLTVL.

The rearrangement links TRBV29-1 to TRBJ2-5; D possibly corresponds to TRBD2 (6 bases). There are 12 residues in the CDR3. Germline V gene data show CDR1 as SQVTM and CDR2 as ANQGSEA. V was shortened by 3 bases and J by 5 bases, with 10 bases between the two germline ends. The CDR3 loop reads CSVDMGGETQYF. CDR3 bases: TGCAGCGTTGATATGGGGGGTGAGACCCAGTACTTC.

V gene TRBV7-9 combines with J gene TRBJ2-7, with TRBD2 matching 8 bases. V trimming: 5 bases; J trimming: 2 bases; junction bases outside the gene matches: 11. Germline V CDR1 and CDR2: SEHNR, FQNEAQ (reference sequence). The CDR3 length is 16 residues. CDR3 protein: CASSPVGREDTYEQYF. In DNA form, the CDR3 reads TGTGCCAGCAGCCCGGTCGGGCGGGAGGACACCTACGAGCAGTACTTC.

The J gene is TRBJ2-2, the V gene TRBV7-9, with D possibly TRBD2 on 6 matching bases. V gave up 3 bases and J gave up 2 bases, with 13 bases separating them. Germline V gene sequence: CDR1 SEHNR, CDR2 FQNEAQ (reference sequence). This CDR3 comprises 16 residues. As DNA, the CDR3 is TGTGCCAGCAGCTTTTTCCCGCGGGAAAACACCGGGGAGCTGTTTTTT. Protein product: CASSFFPRENTGELFF.

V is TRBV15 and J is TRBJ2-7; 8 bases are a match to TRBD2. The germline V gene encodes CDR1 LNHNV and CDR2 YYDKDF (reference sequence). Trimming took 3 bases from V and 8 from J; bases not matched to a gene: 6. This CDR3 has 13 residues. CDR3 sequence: CATSRERELQQYF. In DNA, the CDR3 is TGTGCCACCAGCAGGGAGCGGGAGTTACAGCAGTACTTC.

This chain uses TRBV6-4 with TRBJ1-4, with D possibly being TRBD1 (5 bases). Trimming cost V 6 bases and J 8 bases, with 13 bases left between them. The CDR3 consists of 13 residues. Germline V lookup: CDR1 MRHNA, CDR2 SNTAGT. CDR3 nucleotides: TGTGCCAGCAGCCCAGGGTTTGGGGAAAAACTGTTTTTT. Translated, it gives CASSPGFGEKLFF.

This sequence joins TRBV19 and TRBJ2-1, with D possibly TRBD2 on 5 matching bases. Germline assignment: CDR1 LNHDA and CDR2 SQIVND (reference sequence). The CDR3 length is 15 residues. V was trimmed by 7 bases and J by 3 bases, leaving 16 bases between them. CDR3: CASKTGSSRYNEQFF. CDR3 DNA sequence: TGTGCCAGTAAAACGGGTTCTAGCCGCTACAATGAGCAGTTCTTC. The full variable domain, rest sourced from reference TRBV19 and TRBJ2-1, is DGGITQSPKYLFRKEGQNVTLSCEQNLNHDAMYWYRQDPGQGLRLIYYSQIVNDFQKGDIAEGYSVSREKKESFPLTVTSAQKNPTAFYLCASKTGSSRYNEQFFGPGTRLTVL.

The CDR3 here is CASSSSRVEDEQYF. The CDR3 DNA follows: TGTGCCAGCAGTTCTTCCCGGGTTGAGGACGAGCAGTACTTC. The rearrangement uses TRBV27 and TRBJ2-7; D is unclear. The CDR3 runs to 14 residues. Germline lookup yields CDR1 MNHEY and CDR2 SMNVEV (reference sequence). V lost 4 bases and J 5 bases, leaving 15 bases between the germline ends.

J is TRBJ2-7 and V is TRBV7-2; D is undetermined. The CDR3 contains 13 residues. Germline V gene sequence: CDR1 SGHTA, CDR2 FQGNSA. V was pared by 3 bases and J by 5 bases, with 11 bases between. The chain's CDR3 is CASSFPGVDEQYF. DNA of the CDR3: TGTGCCAGCAGCTTTCCGGGTGTCGACGAGCAGTACTTC.

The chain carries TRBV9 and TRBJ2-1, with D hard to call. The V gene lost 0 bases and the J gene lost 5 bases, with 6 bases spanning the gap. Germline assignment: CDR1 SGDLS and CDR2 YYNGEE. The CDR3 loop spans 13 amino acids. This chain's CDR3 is CASSVALHNEQFF. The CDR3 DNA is TGTGCCAGCAGCGTAGCACTACACAATGAGCAGTTCTTC.

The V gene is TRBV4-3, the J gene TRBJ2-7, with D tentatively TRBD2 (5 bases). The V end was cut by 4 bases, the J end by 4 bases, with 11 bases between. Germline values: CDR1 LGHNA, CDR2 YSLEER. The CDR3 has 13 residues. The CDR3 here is CASSPNRGYEQYF. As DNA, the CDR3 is TGCGCCAGCAGCCCCAACCGGGGATACGAGCAGTACTTC.

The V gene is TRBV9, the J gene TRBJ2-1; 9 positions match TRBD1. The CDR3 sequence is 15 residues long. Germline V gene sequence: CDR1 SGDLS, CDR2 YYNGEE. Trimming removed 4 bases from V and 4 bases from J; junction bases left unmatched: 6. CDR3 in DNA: TGTGCCAGCAGCCATCGGGACAGGGCGTACAATGAGCAGTTCTTC. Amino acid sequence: CASSHRDRAYNEQFF.

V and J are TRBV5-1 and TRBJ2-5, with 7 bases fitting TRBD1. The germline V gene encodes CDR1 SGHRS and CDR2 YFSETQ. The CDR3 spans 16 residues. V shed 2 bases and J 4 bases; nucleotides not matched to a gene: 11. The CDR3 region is CASSLNRGLPGETQYF. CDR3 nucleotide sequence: TGCGCCAGCAGCTTAAACAGGGGTTTGCCCGGAGAGACCCAGTACTTC.

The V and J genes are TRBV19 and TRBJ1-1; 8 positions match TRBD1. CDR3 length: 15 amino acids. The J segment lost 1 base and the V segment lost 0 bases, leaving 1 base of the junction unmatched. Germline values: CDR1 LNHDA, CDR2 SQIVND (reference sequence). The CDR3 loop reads CASSIEGQANTEAFF. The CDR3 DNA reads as TGTGCCAGTAGTATAGAGGGACAGGCGAACACTGAAGCTTTCTTT.

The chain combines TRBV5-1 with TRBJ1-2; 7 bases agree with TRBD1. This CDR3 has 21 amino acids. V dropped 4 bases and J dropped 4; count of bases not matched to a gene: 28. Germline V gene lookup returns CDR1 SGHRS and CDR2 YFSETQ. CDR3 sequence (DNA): TGCGCCAGCAGCCCAGGGACAGCTTTATCTCGGTCTCAAATGGACACCTATGGCTACACCTTC. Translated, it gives CASSPGTALSRSQMDTYGYTF.

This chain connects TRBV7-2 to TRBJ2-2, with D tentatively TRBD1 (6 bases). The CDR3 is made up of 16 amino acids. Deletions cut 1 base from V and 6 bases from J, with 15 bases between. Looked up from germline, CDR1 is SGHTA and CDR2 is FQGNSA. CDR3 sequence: CASSLGSWTDAGELFF. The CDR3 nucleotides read TGTGCCAGCAGCTTAGGTTCGTGGACAGATGCCGGGGAGCTGTTTTTT.

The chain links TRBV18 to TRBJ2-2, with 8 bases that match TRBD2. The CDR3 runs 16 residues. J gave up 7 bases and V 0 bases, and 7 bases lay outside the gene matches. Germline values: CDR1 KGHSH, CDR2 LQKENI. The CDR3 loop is CASSPPISGKGGELFF. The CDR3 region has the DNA TGTGCCAGCTCACCACCGATTAGCGGGAAAGGCGGGGAGCTGTTTTTT. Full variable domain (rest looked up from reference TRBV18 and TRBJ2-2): NAGVMQNPRHLVRRRGQEARLRCSPMKGHSHVYWYRQLPEEGLKFMVYLQKENIIDESGMPKERFSAEFPKEGPSILRIQQVVRGDSAAYFCASSPPISGKGGELFFGEGSRLTVL.

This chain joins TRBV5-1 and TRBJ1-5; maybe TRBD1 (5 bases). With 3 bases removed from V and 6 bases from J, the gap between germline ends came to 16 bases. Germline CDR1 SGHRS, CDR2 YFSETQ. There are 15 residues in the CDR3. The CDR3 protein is CASSYDNSGSQPQHF. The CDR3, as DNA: TGCGCCAGCAGCTACGATAATTCAGGGTCTCAGCCCCAGCATTTT.

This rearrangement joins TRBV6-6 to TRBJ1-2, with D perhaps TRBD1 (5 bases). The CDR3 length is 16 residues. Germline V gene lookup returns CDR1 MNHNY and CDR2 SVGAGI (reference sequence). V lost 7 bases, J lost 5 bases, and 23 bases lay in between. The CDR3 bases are TGTGCCAGCATCACCCCGCAGGGAAGGGGTCCTTATGGCTACACCTTC. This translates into CASITPQGRGPYGYTF.